This T cell receptor beta chain was documented in a study of T cell repertoires in cytomegalovirus infection. Study in general: Researchers turned to recently identified HLA-C-restricted CMV epitopes as well as well-studied HLA-B-restricted ones.

Study-wide findings and caveats: Carriers of CMV plus the relevant HLA were identified by cumulative public TCR beta family frequency. CMV-specific TCR beta clonotypes restricted by HLA-C dominated the ex vivo response.

The CDR3 runs 13 residues. The V gene's germline CDR1 is MNHNS and CDR2 SASEGT. Trimming removed 6 bases from V and 4 bases from J, with 9 bases in between. TCRdb itself ran the reads through MiXCR, one entry per CDR3 protein. The sample has approximately 120,000 distinct CDR3 sequences, roughly 30% seen once; the top ten hold 80% to 90%. Comment on this clonotype: Its antigen remains unknown.

This sequence joins TRBV6-1 and TRBJ1-4; no clear D. This clonotype originated in a human donor in good health (CMV status not recorded). Some clones in this sample may be carry-over from other donors' samples. Sequenced material: CD8+ T cells from cultured PBMCs, taken from culture after CMV antigen stimulation. CDR3 in amino acids: CASRSGLNEKLFF. The CDR3 bases are TGTGCCAGCAGATCTGGGCTTAATGAAAAACTGTTTTTT.